The present TCR beta chain was sequenced within a study of identical twins. Through template switching, a universal primer site was introduced, and the cDNA contained unique molecular identifiers. TCRdb re-derived calls from the 5' RACE reads in MiXCR, one entry per CDR3 protein. The profile shows roughly 1.6 million distinct CDR3 sequences, around 33% of them singletons. The CDR3 is 10 amino acids. Trimming stripped 4 bases from V and 4 bases from J, with 4 bases between. Germline assignment: CDR1 DFQATT and CDR2 SNEGSKA (reference sequence). Study-level findings and limits: Interpretation of the results relied on cross-sectional statistical analysis and not on following the same donors. Within twin pairs, the out-of-frame alpha sequences they shared showed excess low generation probability.

Comments on this clonotype: Its antigen is not known.

The V and J genes are TRBV20-1 and TRBJ1-2; no firm D call. The origin of this receptor is a newborn girl in good health. Sequencing used cord blood. DNA of the CDR3: TGCAGTGCTATCCCCTATGGCTACACCTTC. This encodes CSAIPYGYTF.